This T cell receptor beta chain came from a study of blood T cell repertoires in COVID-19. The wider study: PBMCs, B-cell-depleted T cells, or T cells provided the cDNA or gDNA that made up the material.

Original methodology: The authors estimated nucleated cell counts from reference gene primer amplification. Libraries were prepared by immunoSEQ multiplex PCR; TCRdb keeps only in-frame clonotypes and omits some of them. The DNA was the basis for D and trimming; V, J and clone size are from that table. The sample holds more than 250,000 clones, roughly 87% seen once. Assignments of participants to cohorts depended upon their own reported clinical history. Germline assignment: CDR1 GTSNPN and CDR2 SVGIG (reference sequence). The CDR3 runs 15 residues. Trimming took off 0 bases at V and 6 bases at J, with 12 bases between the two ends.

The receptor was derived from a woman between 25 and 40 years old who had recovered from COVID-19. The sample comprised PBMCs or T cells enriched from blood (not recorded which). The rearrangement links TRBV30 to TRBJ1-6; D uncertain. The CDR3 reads CAWSVLVTPNSPLHF. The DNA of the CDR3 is TGTGCCTGGAGTGTACTAGTGACACCTAATTCACCCCTCCACTTT.